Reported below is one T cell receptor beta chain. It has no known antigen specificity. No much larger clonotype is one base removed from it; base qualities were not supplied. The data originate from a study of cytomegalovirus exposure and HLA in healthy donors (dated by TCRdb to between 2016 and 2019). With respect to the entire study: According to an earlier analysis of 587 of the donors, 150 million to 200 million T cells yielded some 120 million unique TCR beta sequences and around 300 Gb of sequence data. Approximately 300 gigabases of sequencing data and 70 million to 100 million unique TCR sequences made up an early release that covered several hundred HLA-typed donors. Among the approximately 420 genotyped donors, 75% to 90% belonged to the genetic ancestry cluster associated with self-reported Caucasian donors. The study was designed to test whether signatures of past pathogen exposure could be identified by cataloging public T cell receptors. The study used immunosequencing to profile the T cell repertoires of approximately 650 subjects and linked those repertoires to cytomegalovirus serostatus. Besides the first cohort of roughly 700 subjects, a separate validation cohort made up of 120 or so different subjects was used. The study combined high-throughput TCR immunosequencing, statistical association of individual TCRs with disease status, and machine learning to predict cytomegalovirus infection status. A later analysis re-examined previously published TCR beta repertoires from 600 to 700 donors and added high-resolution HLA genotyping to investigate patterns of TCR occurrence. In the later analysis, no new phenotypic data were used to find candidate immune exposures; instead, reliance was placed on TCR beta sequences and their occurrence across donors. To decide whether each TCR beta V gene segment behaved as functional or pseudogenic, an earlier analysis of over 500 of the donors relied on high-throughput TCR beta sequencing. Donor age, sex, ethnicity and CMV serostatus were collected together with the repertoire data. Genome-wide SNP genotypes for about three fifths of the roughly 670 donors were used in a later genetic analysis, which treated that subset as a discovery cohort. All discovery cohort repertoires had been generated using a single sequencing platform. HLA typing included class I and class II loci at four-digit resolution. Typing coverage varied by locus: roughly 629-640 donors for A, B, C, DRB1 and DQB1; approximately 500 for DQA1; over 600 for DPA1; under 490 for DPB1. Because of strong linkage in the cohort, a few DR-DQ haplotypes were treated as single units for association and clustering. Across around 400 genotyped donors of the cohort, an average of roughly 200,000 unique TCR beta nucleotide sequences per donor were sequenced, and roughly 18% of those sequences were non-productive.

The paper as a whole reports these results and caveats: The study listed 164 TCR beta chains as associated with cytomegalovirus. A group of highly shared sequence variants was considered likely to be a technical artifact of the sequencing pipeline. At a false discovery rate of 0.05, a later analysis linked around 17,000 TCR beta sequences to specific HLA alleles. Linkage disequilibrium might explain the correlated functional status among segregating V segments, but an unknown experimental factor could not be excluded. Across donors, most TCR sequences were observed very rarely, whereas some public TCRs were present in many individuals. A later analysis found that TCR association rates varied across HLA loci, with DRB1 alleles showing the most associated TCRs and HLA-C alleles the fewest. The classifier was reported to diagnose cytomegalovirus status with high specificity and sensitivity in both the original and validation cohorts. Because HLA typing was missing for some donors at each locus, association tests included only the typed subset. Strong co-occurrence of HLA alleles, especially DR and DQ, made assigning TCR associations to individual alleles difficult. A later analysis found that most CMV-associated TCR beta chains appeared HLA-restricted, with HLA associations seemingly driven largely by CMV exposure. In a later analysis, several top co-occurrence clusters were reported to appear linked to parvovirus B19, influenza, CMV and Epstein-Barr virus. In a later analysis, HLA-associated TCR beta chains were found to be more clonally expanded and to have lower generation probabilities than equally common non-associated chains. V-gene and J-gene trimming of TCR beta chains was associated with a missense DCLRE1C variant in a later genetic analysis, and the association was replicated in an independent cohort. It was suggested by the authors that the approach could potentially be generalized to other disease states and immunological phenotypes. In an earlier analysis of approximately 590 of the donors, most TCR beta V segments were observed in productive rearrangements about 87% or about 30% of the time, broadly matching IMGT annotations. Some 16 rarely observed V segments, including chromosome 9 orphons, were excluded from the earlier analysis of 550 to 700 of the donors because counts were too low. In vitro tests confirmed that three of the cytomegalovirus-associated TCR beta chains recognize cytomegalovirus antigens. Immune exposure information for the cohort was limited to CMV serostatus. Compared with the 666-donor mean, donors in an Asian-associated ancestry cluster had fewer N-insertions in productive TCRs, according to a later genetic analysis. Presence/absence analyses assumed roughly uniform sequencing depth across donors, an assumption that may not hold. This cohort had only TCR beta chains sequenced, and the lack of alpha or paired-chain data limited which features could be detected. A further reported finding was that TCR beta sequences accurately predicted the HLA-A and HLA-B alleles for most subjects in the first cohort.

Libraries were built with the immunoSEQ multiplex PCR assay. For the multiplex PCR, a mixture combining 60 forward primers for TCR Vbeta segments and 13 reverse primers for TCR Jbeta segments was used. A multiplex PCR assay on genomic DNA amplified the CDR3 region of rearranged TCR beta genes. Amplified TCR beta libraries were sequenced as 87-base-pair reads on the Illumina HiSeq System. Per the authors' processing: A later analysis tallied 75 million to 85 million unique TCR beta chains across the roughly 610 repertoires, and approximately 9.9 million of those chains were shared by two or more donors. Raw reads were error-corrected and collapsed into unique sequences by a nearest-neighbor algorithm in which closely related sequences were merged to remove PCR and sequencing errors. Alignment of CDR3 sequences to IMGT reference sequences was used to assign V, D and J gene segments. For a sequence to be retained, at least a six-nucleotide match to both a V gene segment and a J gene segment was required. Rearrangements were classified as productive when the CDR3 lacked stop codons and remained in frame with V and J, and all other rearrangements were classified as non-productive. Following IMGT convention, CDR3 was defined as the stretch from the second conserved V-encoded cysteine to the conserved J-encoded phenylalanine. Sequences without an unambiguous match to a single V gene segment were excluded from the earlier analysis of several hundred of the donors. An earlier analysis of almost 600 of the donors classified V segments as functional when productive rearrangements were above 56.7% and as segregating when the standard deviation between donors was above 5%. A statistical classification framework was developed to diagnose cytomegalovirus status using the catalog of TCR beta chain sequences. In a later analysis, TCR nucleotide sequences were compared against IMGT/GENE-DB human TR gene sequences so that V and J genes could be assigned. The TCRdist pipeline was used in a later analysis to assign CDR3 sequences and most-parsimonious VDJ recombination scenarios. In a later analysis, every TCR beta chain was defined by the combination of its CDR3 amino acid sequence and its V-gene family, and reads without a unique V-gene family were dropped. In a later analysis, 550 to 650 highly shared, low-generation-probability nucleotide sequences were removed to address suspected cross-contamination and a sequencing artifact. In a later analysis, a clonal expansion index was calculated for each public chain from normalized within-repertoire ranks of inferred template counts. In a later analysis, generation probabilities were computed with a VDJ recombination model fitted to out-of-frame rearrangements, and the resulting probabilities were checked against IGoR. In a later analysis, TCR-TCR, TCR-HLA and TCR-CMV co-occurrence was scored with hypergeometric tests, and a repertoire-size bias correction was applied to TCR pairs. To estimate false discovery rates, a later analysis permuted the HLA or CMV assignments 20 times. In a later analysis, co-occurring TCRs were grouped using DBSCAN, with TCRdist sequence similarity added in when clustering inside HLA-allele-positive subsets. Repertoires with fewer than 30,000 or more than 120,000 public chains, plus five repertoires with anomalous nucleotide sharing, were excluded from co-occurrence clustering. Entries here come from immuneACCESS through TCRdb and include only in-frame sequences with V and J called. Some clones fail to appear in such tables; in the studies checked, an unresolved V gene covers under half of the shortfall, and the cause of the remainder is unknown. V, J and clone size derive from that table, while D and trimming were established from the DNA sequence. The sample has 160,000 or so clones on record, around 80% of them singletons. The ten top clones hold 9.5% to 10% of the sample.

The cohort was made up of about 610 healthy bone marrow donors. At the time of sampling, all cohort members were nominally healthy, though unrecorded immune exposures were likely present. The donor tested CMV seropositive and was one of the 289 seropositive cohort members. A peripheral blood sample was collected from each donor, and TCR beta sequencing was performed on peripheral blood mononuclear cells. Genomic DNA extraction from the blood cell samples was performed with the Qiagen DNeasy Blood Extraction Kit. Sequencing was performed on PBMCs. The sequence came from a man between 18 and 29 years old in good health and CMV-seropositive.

This receptor has the CDR3 CASISRGLDTEAFF. The DNA is as follows: TGTGCCAGTATCAGCAGGGGGCTTGACACTGAAGCTTTCTTT. The rearrangement joined TRBV19 to TRBJ1-1, and TRBD1 matches 8 of the central bases. Per the germline V gene (reference sequence), LNHDA is the CDR1 and SQIVND is the CDR2. There are 14 amino acids in the CDR3, from cysteine to phenylalanine inclusive. Just the 42-base CDR3 DNA is kept, in frame starting at base 1. After removal of 7 bases from V and 3 bases from J, the junction retains 7 bases not matched to a gene. The variable domain in full, with residues beyond the CDR3 obtained from the reference TRBV19 and TRBJ1-1 genes, is DGGITQSPKYLFRKEGQNVTLSCEQNLNHDAMYWYRQDPGQGLRLIYYSQIVNDFQKGDIAEGYSVSREKKESFPLTVTSAQKNPTAFYLCASISRGLDTEAFFGQGTRLTVV.